Described below is a single T cell receptor (beta chain) sequence and its context. Its specificity is unknown. This sample stems from a study of T cells in women clearing cervical HPV infection. General study points: CIN3+ cases had significantly higher TCR richness than controls; evenness did not differ.

Produced via immunoSEQ multiplex PCR; TCRdb's table is partial and in-frame only. The repertoire table contains under 50,000 clones. This receptor was obtained from a woman aged 18 to 75 with a cervical HPV16 infection that either progressed to CIN3+ or cleared (not recorded which). Sequenced: blood buffy coat.

CDR3 bases read: TGTGCTAGTGGTTTGTCTAGCGGGGGAGTAAATGAG. This translates into CASGLSSGGVNE. The full CDR3 sequence reads CASGLSSGGVNEQFF. The chain recombines TRBV12-5 with TRBJ2-1; 10 nucleotides align to TRBD2. Read sequence stops 3 residues before the CDR3 end, and the germline J gene provides the missing end. This CDR3 is 15 amino acids long. J lost 7 bases, V lost 2 bases, and 5 bases had no gene match. CDR1 is LGHNT, CDR2 FRNRAP, per germline.